This T cell receptor beta chain was recorded in a study of blood T cell repertoires in COVID-19. At the level of the study: The study drew acute and convalescent COVID-19 samples from the United States, Italy and Spain. Sample material is recorded as cDNA or gDNA derived from T cells, B-cell-depleted T cells, or PBMCs.

In the study's own analysis: Quantification of nucleated cells was approximated via reference gene primer amplification. TCRdb keeps only in-frame clones here, not all; method: immunoSEQ multiplex PCR. The V and J calls and clone size are taken from that table; D and trimming were inferred from the DNA. The table shows 130,000 to 150,000 clones, with more than 80% occurring only once. V lost 1 base and J 9 bases, leaving 8 bases between the germline ends. Germline V gene lookup returns CDR1 SGDLS and CDR2 YYNGEE. The CDR3 is 12 amino acids. Sequenced input: peripheral blood. The source is an elderly woman in a cohort sampled during active or convalescent COVID-19. The genes are TRBV9 and TRBJ2-1; D ambiguous. CDR3 sequence: CASSVYFSEQFF. The CDR3 DNA sequence: TGTGCCAGCAGCGTATACTTCTCTGAGCAGTTCTTC.